One and the same sample provided the 2 T cell receptor beta chains below, sequenced in a study of blood T cell repertoires in COVID-19. The table came from immunoSEQ multiplex PCR; TCRdb's copy has only in-frame clones and leaves some out. The repertoire consists of about 180,000 clones, with approximately 83% occurring once and the leading ten covering approximately 1.4%. What was sequenced was peripheral blood. The source of these receptors is a human donor in a cohort sampled during active COVID-19.

The rearrangement joins TRBV7-9 to TRBJ1-4; TRBD1 aligns across 8 bases. V dropped 5 bases and J dropped 8; count of bases not matched to a gene: 13. Per germline, CDR1 SEHNR and CDR2 FQNEAQ (reference sequence). This CDR3 region has 16 residues. The CDR3, as DNA: TGTGCCAGCAGCATACTAACCGGGACAGGAAACGAAAAACTGTTTTTT. Residues: CASSILTGTGNEKLFF.

The V gene is TRBV6-5, the J gene TRBJ2-7; weak D call: TRBD1 (5 bases). The CDR3 length is 14 residues. Trimming took off 2 bases at V and 2 bases at J, with 10 bases between the two ends. Germline V gives CDR1 MNHEY, CDR2 SVGAGI. CDR3 nucleotide sequence: TGTGCCAGCAGTTACGGTACGGACACCTACGAGCAGTACTTC. It yields the protein CASSYGTDTYEQYF.